These 20 T cell receptor beta chains were all obtained from the same sample, sequenced in a study of T cell responses to AZD1222 COVID-19 vaccine. Profiled with immunoSEQ multiplex PCR; TCRdb holds only in-frame clones, not every one. The table records roughly 100,000 clones, about 90% of them present only once. The sample consisted of peripheral blood, taken on day 0 of AZD1222 vaccination. The origin of the receptors is an adult in good health.

The rearrangement links TRBV6-5 to TRBJ1-5; 7 positions agree with TRBD1. Germline assignment: CDR1 MNHEY and CDR2 SVGAGI. There are 14 residues in the CDR3. Losses at the gene ends were 6 bases for V and 2 bases for J; bases not matched to a gene: 4. The DNA of the CDR3 is TGTGCCAGCAGGTTTGGACAGGGCAATCAGCCCCAGCATTTT. Translating it yields CASRFGQGNQPQHF.

This clone was seen a single time. CDR3 sequence: CASSLNRGLEQFF. In nucleotides, the CDR3 is TGTGCCAGCAGCTTAAACAGGGGTTTAGAGCAGTTCTTC. This chain links TRBV7-3 with TRBJ2-1; TRBD1 aligns across 7 bases. V was clipped by 1 base and J by 10 bases; unmatched bases: 4. This CDR3 comprises 13 residues. Germline V gene sequence: CDR1 SGHTA, CDR2 FQGTGA.

This clone occurred a few times. The chain is built from TRBV15 and TRBJ2-5, with unresolved D. Germline CDR1 reads LNHNV; CDR2 reads YYDKDF (reference sequence). The CDR3 is 11 amino acids. V lost 5 bases, J lost 2 bases, and 3 bases lay in between. CDR3 in DNA: TGTGCCACCAGCGCACAAGAGACCCAGTACTTC. Protein sequence: CATSAQETQYF.

V is TRBV4-1 and J is TRBJ2-7; 10 nucleotides match TRBD2. Germline V CDR1 and CDR2: MGHRA, YSYEKL. The CDR3 loop spans 15 amino acids. The V and J ends lost 2 bases and 4 bases, in that order; junction bases with no gene match: 5. CDR3 sequence: CASSQPPSGSYEQYF. The CDR3 nucleotides read TGCGCCAGCAGCCAACCTCCTAGCGGGAGTTACGAGCAGTACTTC.

This sequence joins TRBV9 and TRBJ1-1; TRBD1 is a possible D gene (5 bases). Germline V gives CDR1 SGDLS, CDR2 YYNGEE. The CDR3 extends over 17 amino acids. V shed 2 bases and J shed 6 bases, with 23 bases lying between them. This CDR3 reads CASSVYLVTGPNAEAFF. The CDR3 DNA is TGTGCCAGCAGCGTTTATCTTGTCACAGGACCAAATGCTGAAGCTTTCTTT.

In this sample, this clone turned up once. J is TRBJ2-7 and V is TRBV28, with TRBD2 matching over 8 bases. This CDR3 contains 13 residues. J was trimmed by 4 bases and V by 10 bases; bases with no gene match: 9. Germline CDR1 MDHEN, CDR2 SYDVKM. CDR3 in amino acids: CAIGGAGEYEQYF. The CDR3 bases are TGTGCCATCGGGGGGGCAGGAGAGTACGAGCAGTACTTC.

In its sample, this clone was seen once. This chain links TRBV10-3 with TRBJ2-7; D is unresolved. The V and J ends lost 0 bases and 4 bases respectively, with 22 bases between them. The CDR3 loop spans 18 amino acids. Germline values: CDR1 ENHRY, CDR2 SYGVKD. The CDR3 here is CAISESIMVGQVNYEQYF. The CDR3 DNA sequence: TGTGCCATCAGTGAGTCGATAATGGTGGGCCAGGTAAATTACGAGCAGTACTTC.

This chain links TRBV7-2 with TRBJ2-7; no clear D gene. Germline values: CDR1 SGHTA, CDR2 FQGNSA. Trimming pared 1 base from V and 7 bases from J, leaving 8 bases between. The CDR3 length is 12 residues. As DNA, the CDR3 is TGTGCCAGCAGCTTAGGTTTGAGAGAGCAGTACTTC. Translated, it gives CASSLGLREQYF.

This chain joins TRBV19 and TRBJ2-2; 10 nucleotides line up with TRBD2. Germline V lookup: CDR1 LNHDA, CDR2 SQIVND (reference sequence). CDR3 length: 18 residues. J was trimmed by 4 bases and V by 7 bases; bases with no gene match: 15. The CDR3: CASNTLLAGEVGTGELFF. In nucleotides, the CDR3 is TGTGCCAGTAACACCCTGCTAGCGGGAGAAGTGGGCACCGGGGAGCTGTTTTTT.

The rearrangement joins TRBV2 to TRBJ2-5; 8 nucleotides match TRBD1. The length of the CDR3 is 14 residues. V was pared by 5 bases and J by 4 bases, with 6 bases of the junction left unmatched. Germline assignment: CDR1 SNHLY and CDR2 FYNNEI. Written as DNA, the CDR3 is TGTGCCAGCAGTTCGGACAGGGCGGGAGAGACCCAGTACTTC. It specifies CASSSDRAGETQYF.

This chain uses TRBV7-9 with TRBJ1-1, with 8 positions matching TRBD1. Germline CDR1 and CDR2: SEHNR and FQNEAQ (reference sequence). V lost 6 bases, J lost 5 bases, and 8 bases stayed unmatched. CDR3 length: 14 amino acids. The CDR3 loop is CASSPSQGETEAFF. In DNA form, the CDR3 reads TGTGCCAGCAGTCCTTCACAGGGGGAAACTGAAGCTTTCTTT.

This chain joins TRBV6-5 and TRBJ1-5; 7 bases fit TRBD1. CDR3 length: 15 amino acids. V dropped 9 bases and J dropped 2; count of bases not matched to a gene: 10. Germline assignment: CDR1 MNHEY and CDR2 SVGAGI. In nucleotides, the CDR3 is TGTGCCAGTACCTACGACAGGGAGGGCAATCAGCCCCAGCATTTT. Translation: CASTYDREGNQPQHF.

The table lists this clone with a count of one. The chain joins TRBV7-2 to TRBJ2-1, with 8 bases lining up with TRBD2. The CDR3 loop spans 15 amino acids. Germline V gene sequence: CDR1 SGHTA, CDR2 FQGNSA. Germline trimming cut 2 bases from V and 8 bases from J; bases unmatched to any gene: 8. The DNA of the CDR3 is TGTGCCAGCAGCTTAAGGCAAGCGGGAGCTGATGAGCAGTTCTTC. Its translation: CASSLRQAGADEQFF.

The chain recombines TRBV24-1 with TRBJ2-3, with D maybe TRBD1 (7 bases). V was clipped by 5 bases and J by 0 bases, with 20 bases between them. From germline, CDR1 is KGHDR and CDR2 SFDVKD. The CDR3 has 18 amino acids. CDR3 loop: CATSGLPGAGQSTDTQYF. In DNA, the CDR3 is TGTGCCACCAGTGGCTTACCCGGGGCGGGACAGAGCACAGATACGCAGTATTTT.

V is TRBV18 and J is TRBJ2-7, with D perhaps TRBD2 (6 bases). The CDR3 runs 13 residues. Between the trimmed V and J ends, which lost 2 bases and 2 bases, there was a span of 7 bases. Germline V gene data show CDR1 as KGHSH and CDR2 as LQKENI. The CDR3 nucleotides are TGTGCCAGCTCACCAGGACTAACCTACGAGCAGTACTTC. Amino acids: CASSPGLTYEQYF.

The chain employs TRBV3-1 (or the pseudogene TRBV3-2) and TRBJ2-1; either TRBD1 or TRBD2 may fit D (5 bases each). Germline V gene lookup returns CDR1 LGHDT and CDR2 YNNKEL (reference sequence). Between the trimmed V and J ends, which lost 3 bases and 12 bases, there was a span of 9 bases. The CDR3 covers 11 residues. The CDR3 region has the DNA TGTGCCAGCAGCCACGGTGGGGGGCAGTTCTTC. Translated, it gives CASSHGGGQFF.

CDR3 region: CASNGQYTQYF. In DNA form, the CDR3 reads TGTGCCAGCAACGGTCAATATACGCAGTATTTT. This chain joins TRBV6-5 and TRBJ2-3; no definite D call. The ends were cut back, 7 bases at V and 7 bases at J, with 9 bases in the middle. Germline assignment: CDR1 MNHEY and CDR2 SVGAGI. This CDR3 comprises 11 residues.

This clone occurred a few times. The V gene is TRBV24-1, the J gene TRBJ1-5; tentatively, D is TRBD1 (5 bases). The CDR3 sequence is 14 residues long. V lost 0 bases and J lost 4, with 6 bases in between. Germline lookup yields CDR1 KGHDR and CDR2 SFDVKD. The CDR3 region has the DNA TGTGCCACCAGTGATTTGCGGGGGAATCAGCCCCAGCATTTT. Translation: CATSDLRGNQPQHF.

This clone was detected only once. Relative to the germline gene, one junction end is altered; a read error may explain this. The chain links TRBV7-8 to TRBJ1-2; 7 bases map to TRBD1. This CDR3 contains 14 residues. The germline CDR1 and CDR2 sequences are SGHVS and FQNEAQ. CDR3 amino acids: CASARQGGSYGHTF. CDR3 in DNA: TGTGCCAGCGCAAGACAGGGCGGGAGCTATGGCCACACCTTC.

The gene calls are TRBV7-2 and TRBJ2-5, with 12 bases lining up with TRBD2. CDR3 length: 17 amino acids. V was pared by 1 base and J by 4 bases, with 7 bases of the junction left unmatched. In germline, CDR1 is SGHTA, CDR2 FQGNSA. The CDR3 reads CASSLVSSGRAGETQYF. The CDR3 DNA is TGTGCCAGCAGCTTAGTTTCTAGCGGGAGGGCCGGAGAGACCCAGTACTTC.